The clone carrying this T cell receptor (beta chain) was picked up a small number of times. Method: immunoSEQ multiplex PCR; TCRdb's copy keeps in-frame clones and lacks some. The sample holds about 68,000 clones, roughly nine tenths seen once. This record belongs to a study of T cell changes during pregnancy in multiple sclerosis. This material consisted of peripheral blood, taken in the third trimester of pregnancy. The receptor was derived from a female donor with multiple sclerosis, enrolled in a pregnancy study.

CDR3 in DNA: TGCGCCAGCAGCTCGTTAGGACAGGGTGTCGCCGGGGAGCTGTTTTTT. Protein product: CASSSLGQGVAGELFF. The chain links TRBV5-1 to TRBJ2-2; 8 nucleotides agree with TRBD1. This CDR3 contains 16 residues. Germline-derived CDR1 and CDR2 are SGHRS and YFSETQ. Trimming cost V 3 bases and J 6 bases; bases outside gene matches: 10. The whole variable domain, filled in from reference TRBV5-1 and TRBJ2-2, reads KAGVTQTPRYLIKTRGQQVTLSCSPISGHRSVSWYQQTPGQGLQFLFEYFSETQRNKGNFPGRFSGRQFSNSRSEMNVSTLELGDSALYLCASSSLGQGVAGELFFGEGSRLTVL.